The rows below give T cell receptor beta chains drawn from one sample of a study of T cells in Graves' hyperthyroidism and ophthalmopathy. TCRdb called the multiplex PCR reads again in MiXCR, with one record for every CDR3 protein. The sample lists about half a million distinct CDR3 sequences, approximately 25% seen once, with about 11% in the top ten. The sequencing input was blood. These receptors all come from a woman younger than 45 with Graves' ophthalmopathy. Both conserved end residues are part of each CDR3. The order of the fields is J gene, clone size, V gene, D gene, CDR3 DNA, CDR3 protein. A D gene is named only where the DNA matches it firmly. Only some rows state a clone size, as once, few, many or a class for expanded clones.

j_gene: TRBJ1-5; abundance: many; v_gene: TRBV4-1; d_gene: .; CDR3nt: TGCGCCAGCAGCCAAGTATCGGTCAGCAATCAGCCCCAGCATTTT; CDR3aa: CASSQVSVSNQPQHF
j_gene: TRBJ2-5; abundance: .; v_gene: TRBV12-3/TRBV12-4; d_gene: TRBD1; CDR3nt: TGTGCCAGCAGTGGGGACAGGGGATCTGAGACCCAGTACTTC; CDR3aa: CASSGDRGSETQYF
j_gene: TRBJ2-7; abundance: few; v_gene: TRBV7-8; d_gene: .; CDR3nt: TGTGCCAGCAGCCCCGGTCGGTCAGAAGGTTCCTACGAGCAGTACTTC; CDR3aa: CASSPGRSEGSYEQYF
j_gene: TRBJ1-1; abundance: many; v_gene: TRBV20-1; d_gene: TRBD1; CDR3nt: TGCAGTGCACGATACGACAGGGGGGCCCGGAATTTCTTT; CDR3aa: CSARYDRGARNFF
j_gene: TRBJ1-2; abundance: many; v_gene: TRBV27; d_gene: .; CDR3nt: TGTGCCAGCAGCCGAGGGGGGGGCGGTTATGGCTACACCTTC; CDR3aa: CASSRGGGGYGYTF
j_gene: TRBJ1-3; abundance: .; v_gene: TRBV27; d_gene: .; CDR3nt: TGTGCCAGCAGTTTAGAAGGTCGCTCTGGAAACACCATATATTTT; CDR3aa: CASSLEGRSGNTIYF
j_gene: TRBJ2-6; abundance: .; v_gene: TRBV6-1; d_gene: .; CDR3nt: TGTGCCAGCAGTGAACTTGGTAGCTCTGGGGCCAACGTCCTGACTTTC; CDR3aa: CASSELGSSGANVLTF
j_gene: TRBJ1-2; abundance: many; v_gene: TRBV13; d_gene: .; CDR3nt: TGTGCCAGCAGCTCATCGACCCGTGGCTACACCTTC; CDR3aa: CASSSSTRGYTF
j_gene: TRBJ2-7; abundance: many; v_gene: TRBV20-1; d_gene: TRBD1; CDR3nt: TGCAGTGCAGAAGGGACAGGGAATCTCTACGAGCAGTACTTC; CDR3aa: CSAEGTGNLYEQYF
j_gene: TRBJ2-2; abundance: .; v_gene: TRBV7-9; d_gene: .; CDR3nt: TGTGCCAGCAGACCCATTACGAACACCGGGGAGCTGTTTTTT; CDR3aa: CASRPITNTGELFF
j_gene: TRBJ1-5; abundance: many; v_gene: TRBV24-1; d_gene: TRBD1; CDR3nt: TGTGCCATCCTCAGGGGGGTTAGCAATCAGCCCCAGCATTTT; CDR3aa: CAILRGVSNQPQHF
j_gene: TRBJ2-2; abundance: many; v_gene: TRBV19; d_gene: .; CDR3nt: TGTGCCAGTAGTAGTCCCGGGGGCGTGACCGGGGAGCTGTTTTTT; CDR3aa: CASSSPGGVTGELFF
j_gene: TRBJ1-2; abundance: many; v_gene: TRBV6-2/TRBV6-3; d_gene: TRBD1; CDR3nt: TGTGCCAGCACTACGACAGGGAACTATGGCTACACCTTC; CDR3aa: CASTTTGNYGYTF
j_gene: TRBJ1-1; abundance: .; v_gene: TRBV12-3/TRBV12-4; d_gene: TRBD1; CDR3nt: TGTGCCAGCAGTTTAATTCAGGGGGGGATGAACACTGAAGCTTTCTTT; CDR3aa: CASSLIQGGMNTEAFF
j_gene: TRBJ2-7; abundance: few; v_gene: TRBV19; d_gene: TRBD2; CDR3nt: TGTGCCAGTAGTATAGATCCGGGAGGTCACGAGCAGTACTTC; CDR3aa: CASSIDPGGHEQYF
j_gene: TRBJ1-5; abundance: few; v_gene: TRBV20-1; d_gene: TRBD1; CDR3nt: TGCAGTGCTAGGGAGGACAGGGGGCTCAATCAGCCCCAGCATTTT; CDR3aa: CSAREDRGLNQPQHF
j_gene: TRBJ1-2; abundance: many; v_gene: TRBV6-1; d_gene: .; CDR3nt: TGTGCCAGCAGTCCCTTGAGCCTCGGCGAGGCTAACTATGGCTACACCTTC; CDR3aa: CASSPLSLGEANYGYTF
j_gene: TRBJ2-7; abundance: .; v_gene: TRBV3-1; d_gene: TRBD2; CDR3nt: TGTGCCAGCAGCCAAGGAGTTAGCGGGGGATTCTACGAGCAGTACTTC; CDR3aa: CASSQGVSGGFYEQYF
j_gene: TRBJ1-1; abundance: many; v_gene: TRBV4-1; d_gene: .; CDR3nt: TGCGCCAGCAGCCAAGATGGGGAGGACACTGAAGCTTTCTTT; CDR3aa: CASSQDGEDTEAFF
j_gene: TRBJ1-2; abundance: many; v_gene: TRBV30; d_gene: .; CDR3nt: TGTGCCTGGAGACTACAGGGCGTCTATGGCTACACCTTC; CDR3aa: CAWRLQGVYGYTF
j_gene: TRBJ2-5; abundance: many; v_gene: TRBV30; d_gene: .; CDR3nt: TGTGCCTGGACAAGCCCGTGGGAGACCCAGTACTTC; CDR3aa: CAWTSPWETQYF
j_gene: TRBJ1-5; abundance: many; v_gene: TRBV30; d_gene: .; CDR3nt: TGTGCCTGGAGTGTAGGGTATCAGCCCCAGCATTTT; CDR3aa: CAWSVGYQPQHF
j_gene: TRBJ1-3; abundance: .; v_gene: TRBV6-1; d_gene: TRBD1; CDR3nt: TGTGCCAGCGCGGGACAGCCGTCAGGGGGAAACACCATATATTTT; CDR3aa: CASAGQPSGGNTIYF
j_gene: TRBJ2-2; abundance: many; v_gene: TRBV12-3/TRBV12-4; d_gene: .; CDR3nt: TGTGCCAGCAGTCTACCTACCGGGAGAACGGGAGCCGGGGAGCTGTTTTTT; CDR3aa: CASSLPTGRTGAGELFF
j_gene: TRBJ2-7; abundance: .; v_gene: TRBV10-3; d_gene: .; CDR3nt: TGTGCCGTCAGTGAGGTGCGGGGCGTCTCCTACGAGCAGTACTTC; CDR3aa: CAVSEVRGVSYEQYF
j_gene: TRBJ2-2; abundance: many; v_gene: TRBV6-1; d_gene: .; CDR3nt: TGTGCCAGCAGTGATTATACGAACGGGGAGCTGTTTTTT; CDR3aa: CASSDYTNGELFF
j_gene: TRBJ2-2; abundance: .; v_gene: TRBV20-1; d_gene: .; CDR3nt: TGCAGTGCTAGCGGCTCGAACACCGGGGAGCTGTTTTTT; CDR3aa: CSASGSNTGELFF
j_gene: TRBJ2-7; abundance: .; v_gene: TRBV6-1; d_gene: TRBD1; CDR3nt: TGTGCCACTTCAGGGACAGGGCTCTACGAGCAGTACTTC; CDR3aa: CATSGTGLYEQYF
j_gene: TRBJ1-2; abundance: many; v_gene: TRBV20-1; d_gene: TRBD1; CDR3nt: TGCAGTCTTACGGACAGGGGAAACTATGGCTACACCTTC; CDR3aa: CSLTDRGNYGYTF
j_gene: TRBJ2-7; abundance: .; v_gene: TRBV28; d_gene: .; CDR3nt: TGTGCCAGCACCCTAATCGGGGGATTGTCCGAGCAGTACTTC; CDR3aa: CASTLIGGLSEQYF
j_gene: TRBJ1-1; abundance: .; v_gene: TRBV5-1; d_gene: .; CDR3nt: TGCGCCAGCAGCCCCGGGACGACGAGGACTGAAGCTTTCTTT; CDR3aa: CASSPGTTRTEAFF
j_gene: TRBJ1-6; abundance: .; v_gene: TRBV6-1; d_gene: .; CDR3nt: TGTGCCAGCACACATGGTCGGGGGGGCAGCGATTCACCCCTCCACTTT; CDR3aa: CASTHGRGGSDSPLHF
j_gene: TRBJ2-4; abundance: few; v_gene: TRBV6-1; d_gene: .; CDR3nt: TGTGCCAGCAGTGAAGCTCGGCGGGAAAACATTCAGTACTTC; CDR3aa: CASSEARRENIQYF